A single sample gave rise to the 7 T cell receptor beta chains below, sequenced in a study of shared clonotypes between healthy human individuals. Measured with immunoSEQ multiplex PCR; TCRdb has only the in-frame clones, and not every one. Among millions of clones listed, about 95% were seen once. Positively selected for CCR7, the CD45RO-negative cells used as naive CD8 cells excluded terminally differentiated effector memory CD45RA+ cells. Sequenced: naive CD8+ T cells sorted from blood. These receptors were obtained from a man aged 18 to 35 in good health.

The chain is built from TRBV2 and TRBJ2-1, with D maybe TRBD2 (6 bases). CDR1 and CDR2 (germline): SNHLY, FYNNEI. Trimming left V 7 bases short and J 10 bases short, with 20 bases between. The CDR3 spans 14 residues. The CDR3 DNA sequence: TGTGCCAGCACCGATTTCCGAGAGGGAGGAGAGCAGTTCTTC. As protein: CASTDFREGGEQFF.

Details on this clone: At one of its ends the junction is not consistent with the germline gene, which may arise from a read error. The chain has TRBV7-7 and TRBJ2-2, with 9 positions matching TRBD2. This CDR3 comprises 14 residues. CDR1 and CDR2 from the germline V gene are SSHAT and FNYEAQ (reference sequence). The CDR3 DNA reads TGTGCTAGCAGCTTAGTTGCGGGAGGGCGAGAGCTGTTTTTT. Translated: CASSLVAGGRELFF.

This chain links TRBV2 with TRBJ1-1; TRBD1 might be the D (5 bases). CDR1 SNHLY and CDR2 FYNNEI come from the germline V gene. The CDR3 is 12 amino acids. V lost 3 bases and J lost 11, with 13 bases in between. CDR3 amino acids: CASSELGERAFF. As DNA, the CDR3 is TGTGCCAGCAGTGAGTTAGGGGAACGGGCTTTCTTT. The full variable domain, in which reference TRBV2 and TRBJ1-1 provide the parts outside the CDR3, is EPEVTQTPSHQVTQMGQEVILRCVPISNHLYFYWYRQILGQKVEFLVSFYNNEISEKSEIFDDQFSVERPDGSNFTLKIRSTKLEDSAMYFCASSELGERAFFGQGTRLTVV.

This chain connects TRBV4-1 to TRBJ2-5; weak D call: TRBD1 (5 bases). Germline V gives CDR1 MGHRA, CDR2 YSYEKL. Trimming stripped 0 bases from V and 14 bases from J, with 13 bases between. The CDR3 loop spans 12 amino acids. The CDR3 protein is CASSQDRRTIYF. The CDR3 DNA follows: TGCGCCAGCAGCCAAGATCGAAGGACAATCTACTTC.

About this clone itself: One junction end disagrees with the germline gene, perhaps due to a read error. The V gene is TRBV7-2, the J gene TRBJ1-1; D not resolved. The CDR3 has 14 amino acids. Germline CDR1 SGHTA, CDR2 FQGNSA. CDR3 protein: CASGLVVGDTEAFF. In nucleotides, the CDR3 is TGTGCCAGCGGCTTAGTAGTTGGGGACACTGAAGCTTTCTTT.

CDR3 coding DNA: TGTGCCAGCAGTTTCGCAATTAACTACGAGCAGTACTTC. It specifies CASSFAINYEQYF. The chain employs TRBV27 and TRBJ2-7; D call uncertain. CDR3 length equals 13 residues. The V and J ends lost 3 bases and 3 bases respectively, with 9 bases between them. Germline loops: CDR1 MNHEY, CDR2 SMNVEV (reference sequence).

The J gene is TRBJ1-5, the V gene TRBV5-6; TRBD1 is a possible D gene (5 bases). Germline CDR1 is SGHDT and CDR2 is YYEEEE. CDR3 length: 13 residues. With 2 bases removed from V and 6 bases from J, the gap between germline ends came to 9 bases. The CDR3 loop is CASSFQGGQPQHF. CDR3 bases: TGTGCCAGCAGCTTTCAGGGTGGTCAGCCCCAGCATTTT.